The 18 T cell receptor beta chains in this list originate from one sample, sequenced in a study of T cell responses to AZD1222 COVID-19 vaccine. Libraries were prepared by immunoSEQ multiplex PCR; TCRdb keeps only in-frame clonotypes and omits some of them. Here the sample spans over 65,000 clones, about nine tenths being singletons. Source: peripheral blood, taken 28 days after the second AZD1222 dose. Receptors originate from an adult who received the AZD1222 COVID-19 vaccine.

CDR3 residues: CASSPLGGSYNEQFF. In nucleotides, the CDR3 is TGTGCCAGCAGCCCACTCGGCGGGTCCTACAATGAGCAGTTCTTC. The chain couples TRBV7-3 to TRBJ2-1; D may be TRBD2 (5 bases). CDR3 length equals 15 residues. Trimming cost V 5 bases and J 1 base, with 12 bases left between them. The germline gives CDR1 SGHTA, CDR2 FQGTGA.

The chain has TRBV27 and TRBJ1-1, with unresolved D. V lost 1 base and J lost 5, with 11 bases in between. The CDR3 covers 14 residues. Germline V lookup: CDR1 MNHEY, CDR2 SMNVEV (reference sequence). CDR3 nucleotide sequence: TGTGCCAGCAGTTTATTATCAGGACGTACTGAAGCTTTCTTT. The encoded protein is CASSLLSGRTEAFF.

The chain joins TRBV4-2 to TRBJ1-5; tentatively, D is TRBD1 (5 bases). Per germline, CDR1 LGHNA and CDR2 YNFKEQ. The CDR3 loop spans 14 amino acids. V dropped 1 base and J dropped 3 bases, with 7 bases sitting between them. The CDR3 region has the DNA TGTGCCAGCAGCCAAGGGACACACAATCAGCCCCAGCATTTT. Its translation: CASSQGTHNQPQHF.

The genes are TRBV6-5 and TRBJ2-2, with D tentatively TRBD1 (5 bases). Germline CDR1 reads MNHEY; CDR2 reads SVGAGI. CDR3 size: 15 residues. V lost 2 bases and J lost 1, with 8 bases in between. The CDR3 protein is CASSYQTVNTGELFF. The CDR3 DNA reads TGTGCCAGCAGTTACCAGACAGTGAACACCGGGGAGCTGTTTTTT.

The rearrangement links TRBV11-3 to TRBJ1-1, with 7 positions matching TRBD1. Trimming took 5 bases from V and 4 from J; bases not matched to a gene: 4. CDR1 and CDR2 (germline): SGHNT, YENEEA. This CDR3 spans 13 amino acids. The CDR3 here is CASSRTGGTEAFF. CDR3 sequence (DNA): TGTGCCAGCAGCCGGACAGGCGGCACTGAAGCTTTCTTT. The full variable domain, in which reference TRBV11-3 and TRBJ1-1 provide the parts outside the CDR3, is EAGVVQSPRYKIIEKKQPVAFWCNPISGHNTLYWYLQNLGQGPELLIRYENEEAVDDSQLPKDRFSAERLKGVDSTLKIQPAELGDSAVYLCASSRTGGTEAFFGQGTRLTVV.

This clone has a single count. The rearrangement uses TRBV19 and TRBJ1-4; TRBD1 agrees at 9 bases. Trimming at V came to 2 bases and at J to 8 bases, leaving 3 bases not matched to a gene. CDR1 is LNHDA, CDR2 SQIVND, per germline (reference sequence). This CDR3 region has 14 residues. The CDR3 nucleotides are TGTGCCAGTAGTATAACAGGGGGCACGGAAAAACTGTTTTTT. Translation gives CASSITGGTEKLFF.

This clone was counted once. The chain couples TRBV4-1 to TRBJ2-3; D is undetermined. This CDR3 is 11 amino acids long. V was clipped by 6 bases and J by 6 bases, with 7 bases between them. From germline, CDR1 is MGHRA and CDR2 YSYEKL. CDR3: CASSHGDTQYF. CDR3 nucleotides: TGCGCCAGCAGTCATGGGGATACGCAGTATTTT.

The chain is built from TRBV30 and TRBJ2-7, with 7 bases aligning to TRBD1. Germline V gives CDR1 GTSNPN, CDR2 SVGIG (reference sequence). V shed 4 bases, J shed 0 bases, and the junction held 6 bases outside the gene matches. The CDR3 length is 14 residues. The CDR3 reads CAWTRDRTSYEQYF. CDR3 sequence (DNA): TGTGCCTGGACCCGGGACAGAACCTCCTACGAGCAGTACTTC.

V and J are TRBV11-3 and TRBJ2-1; 10 bases are a match to TRBD2. This CDR3 region has 15 residues. Germline V gives CDR1 SGHNT, CDR2 YENEEA. V gave up 4 bases and J gave up 4 bases; unmatched junction bases: 4. CDR3 in amino acids: CASSYLAGEYNEQFF. DNA for the CDR3: TGTGCCAGCAGCTACCTAGCGGGAGAGTACAATGAGCAGTTCTTC.

Remarks on this clone: One junction end disagrees with the germline gene, perhaps due to a read error. This chain connects TRBV27 to TRBJ1-2; 8 bases map to TRBD1. Germline values: CDR1 MNHEY, CDR2 SMNVEV (reference sequence). The CDR3 loop spans 13 amino acids. The CDR3 bases are TGTGCCAGCAGTCTATCAGGGGGCCATGGCTACACCTTC. It yields the protein CASSLSGGHGYTF.

This chain joins TRBV5-4 and TRBJ2-3, with D possibly matching TRBD2 (7 bases). Trimming removed 4 bases at V and 1 base at J, with 13 bases between. There are 15 residues in the CDR3. Germline V gene sequence: CDR1 SGHNT, CDR2 YYREEE (reference sequence). The chain's CDR3 is CASSRSGGRTDTQYF. Here the CDR3 DNA reads TGTGCCAGCAGCCGGTCCGGGGGGCGCACAGATACGCAGTATTTT.

The chain joins TRBV6-4 to TRBJ1-6; no reliable D call. The CDR3 spans 13 residues. Trimming removed 2 bases from V and 8 bases from J, with 7 bases in between. Germline CDR1 MRHNA, CDR2 SNTAGT. This CDR3 is CASSDQGDSPLHF. The CDR3 DNA sequence: TGTGCCAGCAGTGACCAAGGAGATTCACCCCTCCACTTT.

The chain employs TRBV3-1 (or the pseudogene TRBV3-2) and TRBJ1-6; D is perhaps TRBD1 (5 bases). Per germline, CDR1 LGHDT and CDR2 YNNKEL (reference sequence). Trimming took 5 bases from V and 7 from J, leaving 15 bases between them. The CDR3 runs to 15 residues. CDR3 amino acids: CASSARQNENSPLHF. DNA for the CDR3: TGTGCCAGCAGCGCCCGACAGAACGAGAATTCACCCCTCCACTTT.

CDR3 bases: TGTGCCAGCAGTGACCGTGGTAATTCACCCCTCCACTTT. Translation gives CASSDRGNSPLHF. V usage is TRBV6-4 and J usage is TRBJ1-6; D not resolved. The CDR3 has 13 residues. Trimming removed 2 bases from V and 6 bases from J, with 5 bases in between. Germline CDR1 is MRHNA and CDR2 is SNTAGT.

This clone was observed once. This chain connects TRBV1 to TRBJ2-7; the table names TRBD1, a call not compared with the DNA. TRBV1 is flagged as a pseudogene. This CDR3 region has 15 residues. CDR3 DNA: TGCACCAGCAGCCCTGGACAGGGAGCACTACACGAGCAGTACGTC. It is translated as CTSSPGQGALHEQYV.

Points on this clone: A read error may account for a junction end that differs from germline. The chain carries TRBV7-7 and TRBJ2-7; TRBD2 matches at 7 bases. The CDR3 runs to 13 residues. Per the germline V gene, CDR1 is SSHAT and CDR2 is FNYEAQ (reference sequence). DNA for the CDR3: TGTGCTAGCAGCCCCGCCCTGGGGGGGGAGCAGTACTTC. It codes for CASSPALGGEQYF.

The J gene is TRBJ2-1, the V gene TRBV6-5, with 11 bases aligning to TRBD2. CDR1 and CDR2 (germline): MNHEY, SVGAGI. The CDR3 runs 12 residues. Trimming at V came to 6 bases and at J to 12 bases, leaving 4 bases not matched to a gene. In DNA form, the CDR3 reads TGTGCCAGCAGGGGACTAGCGGTTGTGCAGTTCTTC. Amino acids: CASRGLAVVQFF.

The chain uses TRBV6-2 or TRBV6-3 and TRBJ2-7, with D possibly called TRBD1 or TRBD2 (9 bases each). Germline CDR1 MNHEY, CDR2 SVGEGT. The CDR3 has 21 residues. The V end lost 2 bases, the J end lost 3 bases, and 32 bases lay between the germline ends. CDR3 sequence (DNA): TGTGCCAGCAGTTACCGGCCGGACAGGGGTCCAAGCGGGGGGTTCCACTACGAGCAGTACGTC. Protein product: CASSYRPDRGPSGGFHYEQYV.